This T cell receptor beta chain originates from a study of cytomegalovirus exposure and HLA in healthy donors. Findings and caveats of the study: Later genetic work tied a missense DCLRE1C variant to beta-chain V and J trimming. When a later analysis was performed, an Asian-associated ancestry cluster reportedly had fewer N-insertions than the approximately 690-donor mean. Several of the most significant clusters appeared, in a later analysis, to be linked to common viral pathogens. It was reportedly the case that the classifier diagnosed cytomegalovirus status with high specificity and sensitivity.

With 60 Vbeta and 13 Jbeta primers, the PCR was carried out. Method: immunoSEQ multiplex PCR; TCRdb's copy keeps in-frame clones and lacks some. The sample carries 100,000 to 150,000 clones, around three quarters recorded once. Comments on this clone: Its antigen remains unknown.

The CDR3 consists of 13 residues. Germline V gives CDR1 SGDLS, CDR2 YYNGEE. Trimming removed 4 bases at V and 4 bases at J, with 8 bases between. V usage is TRBV9 and J usage is TRBJ2-2; no reliable D call. Sequenced material: PBMCs. The origin of this receptor is a man younger than 45 in good health and CMV-seronegative. CDR3 loop: CASSPPGTGELFF. The CDR3 DNA reads TGTGCCAGCAGCCCGCCCGGCACCGGGGAGCTGTTTTTT.